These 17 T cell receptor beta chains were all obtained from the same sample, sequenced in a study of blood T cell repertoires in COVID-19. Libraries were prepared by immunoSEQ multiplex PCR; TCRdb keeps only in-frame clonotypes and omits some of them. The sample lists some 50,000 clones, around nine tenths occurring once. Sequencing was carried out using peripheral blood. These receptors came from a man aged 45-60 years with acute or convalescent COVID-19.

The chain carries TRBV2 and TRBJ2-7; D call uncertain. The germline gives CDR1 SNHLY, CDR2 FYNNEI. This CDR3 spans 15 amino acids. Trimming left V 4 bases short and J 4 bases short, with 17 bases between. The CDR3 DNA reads TGTGCCAGCAGTGTGAAGCCTCACTCTTCTTACGAGCAGTACTTC. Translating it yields CASSVKPHSSYEQYF.

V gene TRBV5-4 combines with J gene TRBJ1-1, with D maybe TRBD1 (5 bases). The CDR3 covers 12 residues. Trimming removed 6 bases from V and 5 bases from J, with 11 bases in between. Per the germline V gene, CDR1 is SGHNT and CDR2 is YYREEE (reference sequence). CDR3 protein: CASTRGGTEAFF. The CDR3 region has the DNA TGTGCCAGCACCCGCGGGGGAACTGAAGCTTTCTTT.

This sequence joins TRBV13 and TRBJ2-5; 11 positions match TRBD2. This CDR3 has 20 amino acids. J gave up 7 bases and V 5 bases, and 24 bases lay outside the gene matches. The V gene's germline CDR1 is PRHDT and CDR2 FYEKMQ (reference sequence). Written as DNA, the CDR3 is TGTGCCAGCAGCCCGTCACCCCTTACTAGCGGGGGAGTTGAGATCGGGACCCAGTACTTC. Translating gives CASSPSPLTSGGVEIGTQYF.

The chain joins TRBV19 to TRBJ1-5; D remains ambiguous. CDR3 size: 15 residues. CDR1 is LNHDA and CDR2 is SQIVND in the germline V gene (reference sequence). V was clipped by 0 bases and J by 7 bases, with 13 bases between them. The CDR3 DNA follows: TGTGCCAGTAGTATAGAGGGCGGGTACGGCCAGCCCCAGCATTTT. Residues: CASSIEGGYGQPQHF.

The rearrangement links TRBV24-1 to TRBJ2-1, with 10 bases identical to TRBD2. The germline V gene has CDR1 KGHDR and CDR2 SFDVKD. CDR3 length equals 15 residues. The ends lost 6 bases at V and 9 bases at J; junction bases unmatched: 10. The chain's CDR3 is CATSLATAGGAEQFF. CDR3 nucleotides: TGTGCCACCAGTCTTGCCACAGCGGGAGGGGCTGAGCAGTTCTTC.

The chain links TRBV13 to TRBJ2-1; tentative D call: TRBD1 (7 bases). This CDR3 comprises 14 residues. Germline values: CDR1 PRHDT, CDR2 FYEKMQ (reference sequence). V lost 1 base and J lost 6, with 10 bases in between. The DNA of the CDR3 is TGTGCCAGCAGCTTAGTTCAGGGGGGCAATGAGCAGTTCTTC. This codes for CASSLVQGGNEQFF.

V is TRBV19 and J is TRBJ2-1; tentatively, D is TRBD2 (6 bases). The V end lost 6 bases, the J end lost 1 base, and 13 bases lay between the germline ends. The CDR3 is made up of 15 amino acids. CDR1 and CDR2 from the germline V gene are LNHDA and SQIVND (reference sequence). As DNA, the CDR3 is TGTGCCAGTAGAAGGGACTCATCGTCCTACAATGAGCAGTTCTTC. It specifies CASRRDSSSYNEQFF.

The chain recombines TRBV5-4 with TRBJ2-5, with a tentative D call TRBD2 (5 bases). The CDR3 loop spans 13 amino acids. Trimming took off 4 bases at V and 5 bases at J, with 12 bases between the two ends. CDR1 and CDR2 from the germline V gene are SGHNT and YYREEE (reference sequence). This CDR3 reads CASSQLEEETQYF. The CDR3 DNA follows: TGTGCCAGCAGCCAACTAGAGGAGGAGACCCAGTACTTC. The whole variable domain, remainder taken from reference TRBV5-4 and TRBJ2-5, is ETGVTQSPTHLIKTRGQQVTLRCSSQSGHNTVSWYQQALGQGPQFIFQYYREEENGRGNFPPRFSGLQFPNYSSELNVNALELDDSALYLCASSQLEEETQYFGPGTRLLVL.

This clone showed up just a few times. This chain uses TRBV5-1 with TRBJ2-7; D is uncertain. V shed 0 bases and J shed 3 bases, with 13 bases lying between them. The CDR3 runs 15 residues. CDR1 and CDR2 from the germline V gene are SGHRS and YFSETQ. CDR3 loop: CASSLVASSSYEQYF. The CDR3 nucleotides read TGCGCCAGCAGCTTGGTAGCTAGTTCCAGCTACGAGCAGTACTTC.

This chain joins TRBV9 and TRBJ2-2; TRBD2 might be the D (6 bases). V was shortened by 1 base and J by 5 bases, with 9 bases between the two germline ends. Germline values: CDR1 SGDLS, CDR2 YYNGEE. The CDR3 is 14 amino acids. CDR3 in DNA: TGTGCCAGCAGCGTATGGGCGGGGACCGGGGAGCTGTTTTTT. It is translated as CASSVWAGTGELFF. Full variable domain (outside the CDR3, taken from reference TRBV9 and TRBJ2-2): DSGVTQTPKHLITATGQRVTLRCSPRSGDLSVYWYQQSLDQGLQFLIQYYNGEERAKGNILERFSAQQFPDLHSELNLSSLELGDSALYFCASSVWAGTGELFFGEGSRLTVL.

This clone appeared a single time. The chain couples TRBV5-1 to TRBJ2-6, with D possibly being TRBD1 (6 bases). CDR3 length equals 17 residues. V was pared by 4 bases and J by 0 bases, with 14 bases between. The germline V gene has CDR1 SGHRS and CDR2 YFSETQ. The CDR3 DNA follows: TGCGCCAGCAGCGCCCAGGGGTTGGGCTCTGGGGCCAACGTCCTGACTTTC. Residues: CASSAQGLGSGANVLTF.

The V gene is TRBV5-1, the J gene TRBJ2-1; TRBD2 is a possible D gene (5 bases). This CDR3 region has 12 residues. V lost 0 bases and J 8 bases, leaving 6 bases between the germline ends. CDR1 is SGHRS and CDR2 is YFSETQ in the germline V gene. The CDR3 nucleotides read TGCGCCAGCAGCTTGGCGAGGGATGAGCAGTTCTTC. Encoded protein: CASSLARDEQFF.

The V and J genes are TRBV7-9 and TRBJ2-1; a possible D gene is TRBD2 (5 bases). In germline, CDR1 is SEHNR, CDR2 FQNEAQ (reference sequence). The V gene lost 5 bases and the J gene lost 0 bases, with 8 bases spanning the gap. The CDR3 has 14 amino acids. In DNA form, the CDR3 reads TGTGCCAGCAGCCTTACTAGCTCCTACAATGAGCAGTTCTTC. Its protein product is CASSLTSSYNEQFF.

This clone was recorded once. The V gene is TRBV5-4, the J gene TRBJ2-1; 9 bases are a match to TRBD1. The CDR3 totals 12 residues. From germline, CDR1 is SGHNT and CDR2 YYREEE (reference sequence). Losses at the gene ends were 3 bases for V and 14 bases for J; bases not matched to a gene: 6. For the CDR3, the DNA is TGTGCCAGCAGCTCCTCCGGGACAGGGAAGTTCTTC. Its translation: CASSSSGTGKFF.

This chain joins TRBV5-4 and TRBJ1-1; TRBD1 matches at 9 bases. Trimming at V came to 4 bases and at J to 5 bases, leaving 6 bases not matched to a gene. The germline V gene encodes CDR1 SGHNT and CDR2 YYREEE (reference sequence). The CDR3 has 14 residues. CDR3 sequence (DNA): TGTGCCAGCAGCCCACAGGGGGCTGATACTGAAGCTTTCTTT. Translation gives CASSPQGADTEAFF.

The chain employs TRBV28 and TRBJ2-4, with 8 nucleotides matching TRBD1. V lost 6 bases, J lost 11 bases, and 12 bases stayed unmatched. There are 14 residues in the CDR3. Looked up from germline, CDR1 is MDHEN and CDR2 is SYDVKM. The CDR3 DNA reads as TGTGCCAGCAGCACGACAGGGGTCGTGGGTTTTCAGTACTTC. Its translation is CASSTTGVVGFQYF.

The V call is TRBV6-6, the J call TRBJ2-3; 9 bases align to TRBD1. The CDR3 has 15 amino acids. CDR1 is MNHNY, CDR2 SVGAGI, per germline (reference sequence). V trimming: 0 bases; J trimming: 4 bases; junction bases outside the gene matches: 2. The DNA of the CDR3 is TGTGCCAGCAGTTACTCGGACAGGGGTGCAGATACGCAGTATTTT. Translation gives CASSYSDRGADTQYF.